This is a list of T cell receptor beta chains from one sample in a study of T cells in Graves' hyperthyroidism and ophthalmopathy. One entry per CDR3 protein results from TCRdb running MiXCR on the multiplex PCR reads. The sample has around 300,000 distinct CDR3 sequences; roughly 15% are singletons. Source material: blood. The receptors come from a woman aged 40 to 49 with Graves' hyperthyroidism. Both conserved end residues are part of each CDR3. The order of the fields is V gene, J gene, clone size, D gene, CDR3 DNA, CDR3 protein. The D gene is left open where the match is weak. Clone size is not always given. Where it is, it says once, few, many or a class for expanded clones.

v_call: TRBV3-1
j_call: TRBJ2-7
clone_size: many
d_call: .
cdr3_nt: TGTGCCAGCAGCCAAGACGGGAGCTCCTACGAGCAGTACTTC
cdr3_aa: CASSQDGSSYEQYF

v_call: TRBV5-1
j_call: TRBJ2-2
clone_size: many
d_call: .
cdr3_nt: TGCGCCAGCAGGATGGGCCATTTGAACACCGGGGAGCTGTTTTTT
cdr3_aa: CASRMGHLNTGELFF

v_call: TRBV5-6
j_call: TRBJ2-3
clone_size: many
d_call: TRBD1
cdr3_nt: TGTGCCAGCAGCAAAAACGGACAGGGGGCGAGCGATACGCAGTATTTT
cdr3_aa: CASSKNGQGASDTQYF

v_call: TRBV5-8
j_call: TRBJ2-2
clone_size: few
d_call: .
cdr3_nt: TGTGCCAGCTTCTCCGGCGGGGAGCTGTTTTTT
cdr3_aa: CASFSGGELFF

v_call: TRBV4-1
j_call: TRBJ1-2
clone_size: few
d_call: TRBD1
cdr3_nt: TGCGCCAGCAACTGGGGACAGGGATCCTATGGCTACACCTTC
cdr3_aa: CASNWGQGSYGYTF

v_call: TRBV2
j_call: TRBJ1-1
clone_size: many
d_call: .
cdr3_nt: TGTGCCAGCAAGCCTCAGGGGATATACACTGAAGCTTTCTTT
cdr3_aa: CASKPQGIYTEAFF

v_call: TRBV6-1
j_call: TRBJ1-2
clone_size: .
d_call: TRBD1
cdr3_nt: TGTGCCAGCGGGCGACAGGGGGGGGGGGGCGGGGATGGCTACACCTTC
cdr3_aa: CASGRQGGGGGDGYTF

v_call: TRBV7-9
j_call: TRBJ2-3
clone_size: .
d_call: .
cdr3_nt: TGTGCCAGCAGCTTAGAAGTTGTCACAGATACGCAGTATTTT
cdr3_aa: CASSLEVVTDTQYF

v_call: TRBV7-9
j_call: TRBJ2-7
clone_size: many
d_call: .
cdr3_nt: TGTGCCAGCAGCGTTAACCCAGGGGAGTCCGAGCAGTACTTC
cdr3_aa: CASSVNPGESEQYF

v_call: TRBV6-1
j_call: TRBJ1-2
clone_size: many
d_call: TRBD1
cdr3_nt: TGTGCCAGCAGTACGACAGGGGGCAACTATGGCTACACCTTC
cdr3_aa: CASSTTGGNYGYTF

v_call: TRBV11-2
j_call: TRBJ1-2
clone_size: once
d_call: .
cdr3_nt: TGTGCCAGCAGCTCGCTCCTTGCCGGTGGCTACACCTTC
cdr3_aa: CASSSLLAGGYTF

v_call: TRBV11-2
j_call: TRBJ2-6
clone_size: many
d_call: .
cdr3_nt: TGTGCCAGCAGCTTAGACCCCACCGCCAACGTCCTGACTTTC
cdr3_aa: CASSLDPTANVLTF